The rows below give T cell receptor beta chains drawn from one sample of a study of cytomegalovirus exposure and HLA in healthy donors. The method was immunoSEQ multiplex PCR; TCRdb's version includes in-frame clones alone and lacks a portion of them. This sample has over 120,000 clones, with about 80% found just once. The sequencing sample was made of PBMCs. The receptors come from a woman under 30 in good health and CMV-seropositive. The CDR3 runs from the conserved cysteine through the conserved F or W. The D gene is left open where the match is weak. Only part of the rows carry a size: once, few, many, or a class if the clone is expanded.

TRBD2	-	TRBV18	TRBJ2-3	TGTGCCAGCTCGCGATTTCCATCTAGCGGGGTCGACACAGATACGCAGTATTTT	CASSRFPSSGVDTDTQYF
TRBD1	few	TRBV14	TRBJ1-4	TGTGCCAGCAGCCAAGGCTGGGACAGCCTTGCAACTAATGAAAAACTGTTTTTT	CASSQGWDSLATNEKLFF
-	-	TRBV18	TRBJ2-3	TGTGCCAGCTCACCAATTGTCGGAGGGGCGCAGTATTTT	CASSPIVGGAQYF
TRBD1	-	TRBV29-1	TRBJ2-7	TGCAGCGTGGGGACAGGGATCCACGAGCAGTACTTC	CSVGTGIHEQYF
-	-	TRBV28	TRBJ2-7	TGTGCCAGCAGTCCTCGCCGGGGGGCCGACGAGCAGTACTTC	CASSPRRGADEQYF
TRBD1	-	TRBV5-1	TRBJ1-5	TGCGCCAGCAGCTTGGGGGGGGACAGAAATCAGCCCCAGCATTTT	CASSLGGDRNQPQHF
-	-	TRBV11-3	TRBJ1-6	TGTGCCAGCAGCTTAGACGGCAGGGGAAATTCACCCCTCCACTTT	CASSLDGRGNSPLHF
-	-	TRBV2	TRBJ1-6	TGTGCCAGCATCTCGGTCCAGGGGAATTCACCCCTCCACTTT	CASISVQGNSPLHF
-	-	TRBV7-8	TRBJ1-4	TGTGCCAGCACCTCCGGTAGCGGACCTAATGAAAAACTGTTTTTT	CASTSGSGPNEKLFF
-	-	TRBV6-1	TRBJ2-3	TGTGCCAGCAGTGACCGACAGGACCCCACAGATACGCAGTATTTT	CASSDRQDPTDTQYF
-	-	TRBV5-1	TRBJ1-1	TGCGCCAGCAGCTTGATGTTAAGCTCGGGGGAAGCTTTCTTT	CASSLMLSSGEAFF
-	-	TRBV4-1	TRBJ1-2	TGCGCCAGCAGGCAACAAGGTCACATTCCAGGGTCGGACTATGGCTACACCTTC	CASRQQGHIPGSDYGYTF
TRBD2	-	TRBV15	TRBJ2-2	TGTGCCACCAGCAGAGATCTCTGGGGGACTAGGCCGGCCACCGGGGAGCTGTTTTTT	CATSRDLWGTRPATGELFF
TRBD2	-	TRBV11-3	TRBJ2-3	TGTGCCAGCAGCTTTGGTTTTTATAGCGGGGGGGCCGTCCCAGATACGCAGTATTTT	CASSFGFYSGGAVPDTQYF
TRBD2	-	TRBV6-1	TRBJ2-3	TGTGCCAGCAAATTTGTGGGGGGGACAGATACGCAGTATTTT	CASKFVGGTDTQYF
-	-	TRBV30	TRBJ2-2	TGTGCCTGGAGTCATCAGGGTATTGGGGAGCTGTTTTTT	CAWSHQGIGELFF